This T cell receptor beta chain was profiled in a study of T cells in Graves' hyperthyroidism and ophthalmopathy. Study in general: Peripheral blood was drawn at first diagnosis, prior to all treatment.

RNA transcripts yielded amplified TCR beta CDR3 regions. A set of HTBI primers served as the primers for a first-round RT-PCR of the TCR CDR3. Each CDR3 protein gets one entry after TCRdb re-called the multiplex PCR reads with MiXCR. The sample has 300,000 to 450,000 distinct CDR3 sequences, just under 25% seen once. Exclusion of a patient resulted from uncontrolled infection, other autoimmune disease, pregnancy or lactation. Fresh 10 ml peripheral blood yielded PBMCs. Only a few counts were recorded for this clonotype. The CDR3 spans 15 residues. Trimming took 5 bases from V and 8 from J, leaving 16 bases between them. Germline V gives CDR1 MDHEN, CDR2 SYDVKM.

V usage is TRBV28 and J usage is TRBJ1-6; TRBD1 is a possible D gene (5 bases). Sequencing was done on a sample of blood. This TCR was recovered from a man over 45 with Graves' hyperthyroidism. CDR3 bases: TGTGCCAGCAGTCCTCCTACGGGGGACTATTCACCCCTCCACTTT. It is translated as CASSPPTGDYSPLHF.